One and the same sample provided the 9 T cell receptor beta chains below, sequenced in a study of CD8 T cells in Susac syndrome. Random-hexamer reverse transcription was applied to 0.5 to 1 ug RNA. TCRdb called the immunoSEQ multiplex PCR reads again in MiXCR, with one record for every CDR3 protein. The table includes some 150,000 distinct CDR3 sequences, around 94% detected once. Sequenced material: CD8+ T cells from PBMCs. The receptors were gathered from a human donor in good health.

The genes are TRBV2 and TRBJ2-7, with unresolved D. Germline values: CDR1 SNHLY, CDR2 FYNNEI. Trimming cost V 7 bases and J 2 bases, with 12 bases left between them. The CDR3 runs to 13 residues. The CDR3 is CASIGRSTYEQYF. The DNA for the CDR3 is TGTGCCAGCATAGGACGGTCGACCTACGAGCAGTACTTC.

The rearrangement joins TRBV27 to TRBJ2-7; D is uncertain. V was shortened by 3 bases and J by 3 bases, with 9 bases between the two germline ends. Germline V gene data show CDR1 as MNHEY and CDR2 as SMNVEV (reference sequence). The CDR3 runs to 13 residues. The CDR3 loop reads CASSLAIDYEQYF. For the CDR3, the DNA is TGTGCCAGCAGTTTGGCGATAGACTACGAGCAGTACTTC.

The J gene is TRBJ2-7, the V gene TRBV4-2, with 11 bases identical to TRBD2. V was clipped by 0 bases and J by 2 bases; unmatched bases: 9. The CDR3 extends over 18 amino acids. Looked up from germline, CDR1 is LGHNA and CDR2 is YNFKEQ. CDR3 nucleotide sequence: TGTGCCAGCAGCCAAGACGACTCTAGCGGGAGGCCCCCCTACGAGCAGTACTTC. Its protein product is CASSQDDSSGRPPYEQYF.

The rearrangement links TRBV7-9 to TRBJ2-2; tentatively, D is TRBD2 (6 bases). V lost 6 bases, J lost 5 bases, and 19 bases lay in between. CDR3 length equals 16 residues. Germline CDR1 SEHNR, CDR2 FQNEAQ (reference sequence). Here the CDR3 DNA reads TGTGCCAGCAGTCCAACGCAGGGTAGCGGTACCGGGGAGCTGTTTTTT. The encoded protein is CASSPTQGSGTGELFF.

The rearrangement uses TRBV4-2 and TRBJ2-1; D ambiguous. CDR1 and CDR2 from the germline V gene are LGHNA and YNFKEQ. This CDR3 comprises 12 residues. The V and J ends lost 6 bases and 8 bases respectively, with 11 bases between them. The CDR3 coding sequence is TGTGCCAGCAGAGACCAACCCGATGAGCAGTTCTTC. Amino acid sequence: CASRDQPDEQFF.

The chain combines TRBV7-9 with TRBJ1-5; D is ambiguous. In germline, CDR1 is SEHNR, CDR2 FQNEAQ (reference sequence). The CDR3 consists of 14 residues. Between the trimmed V and J ends, which lost 1 base and 4 bases, there was a span of 8 bases. CDR3 DNA sequence: TGTGCCAGCAGCTTAGGGTCGGGAAATCAGCCCCAGCATTTT. It encodes CASSLGSGNQPQHF.

This clonotype was counted once. This chain uses TRBV27 with TRBJ2-7; 9 bases are a match to TRBD1. The junction had 13 bases not matched to a gene; V was cut back by 7 bases and J by 6 bases. This CDR3 region has 15 residues. The germline CDR1 and CDR2 sequences are MNHEY and SMNVEV (reference sequence). The DNA for the CDR3 is TGTGCCAGCACAGGGACAGGGAATGGTATACTCGAGCAGTACTTC. Translated: CASTGTGNGILEQYF.

The chain employs TRBV29-1 and TRBJ2-1, with D hard to call. Germline V lookup: CDR1 SQVTM, CDR2 ANQGSEA. The CDR3 is 10 residues long. V shed 4 bases and J shed 12 bases, with 10 bases lying between them. The CDR3 loop reads CSVGGEVQFF. As DNA, the CDR3 is TGCAGCGTTGGTGGTGAGGTGCAGTTCTTC.

The rearrangement joins TRBV9 to TRBJ1-2; possible D gene TRBD1, 5 bases. This CDR3 is 14 amino acids long. Germline CDR1 reads SGDLS; CDR2 reads YYNGEE. The germline V and J ends were trimmed by 3 bases and 7 bases, with 16 bases remaining between them. CDR3 amino acids: CASSGAGSPSGYTF. The CDR3 DNA reads as TGTGCCAGCAGCGGGGCAGGGAGTCCCAGTGGCTACACCTTC.